This T cell receptor (beta chain) comes out of a study of CD8+CD57+ T cells in acquired aplastic anemia. The wider study: DNA from sorted CD4+ and CD8+ cells averaged approximately 3.2 ug.

A word on this clonotype: Antigen specificity is unknown.

For sequencing, patients were chosen who had shown expansion of CD8+CD57+ cells by flow cytometry. The patients all had a severe acquired aplastic anemia diagnosis. Study-level points and caveats: Controls did not differ significantly from patients in CD8+ Simpson's diversity.

TCR beta VDJ and CDR3 profiles were obtained from a genomic DNA template. In TCRdb, the reads were re-called with MiXCR into one record per CDR3 protein. This table has roughly 500,000 distinct CDR3 sequences, roughly 34% appearing once. This receptor was obtained from a human donor with aplastic anemia. The source material was sorted CD4+, CD8+, or CD8+CD57+ T cells (not recorded which) from PBMCs.

The CDR3 loop is CASSPPRGGAIYGYTF. The CDR3 bases are TGCGCCAGCAGCCCGCCAAGGGGCGGAGCTATCTATGGCTACACCTTC. The V call is TRBV4-3, the J call TRBJ1-2; a possible D gene is TRBD1 (5 bases). The V end lost 4 bases, the J end lost 4 bases, and 19 bases lay between the germline ends. Germline CDR1 LGHNA, CDR2 YSLEER. The CDR3 consists of 16 residues.